These 19 T cell receptor beta chains came from one sample sequenced in a study of blood T cell repertoires in COVID-19 (TCRdb year 2020). Library creation used the immunoSEQ multiplex PCR assay. TCRdb stores this immuneACCESS table with in-frame sequences only. Part of the clones is absent; in the studies checked, under half of the shortfall reflects unresolved V genes, and no reason is known for the rest. Recorded for this sample are under 300,000 clones; approximately 85% of them occurred a single time. Approximately 1% of the sample lies in the top ten. Specimen: PBMCs or T cells enriched from blood (not recorded which). The receptor set was obtained from a woman aged 30 to 39 who had recovered from COVID-19.

The chain carries TRBV7-2 and TRBJ1-3; 7 nucleotides match TRBD1. The trim removed 8 bases at V and 8 bases at J, leaving 12 bases unmatched. This CDR3 is built from 14 residues. The germline V gene has CDR1 SGHTA and CDR2 FQGNSA. DNA of the CDR3: TGTGCCAGCTCGACAGGGCGCGGCCCTTACACCATATATTTT. It specifies CASSTGRGPYTIYF.

This chain links TRBV25-1 with TRBJ1-3, with no clear D. The germline gives CDR1 MGHDK, CDR2 SYGVNS. This CDR3 is 12 amino acids long. V dropped 7 bases and J dropped 0 bases, with 4 bases sitting between them. Here the CDR3 reads CASISSGNTIYF. The CDR3 DNA sequence: TGTGCCAGCATTAGCTCTGGAAACACCATATATTTT. The whole variable domain, filled in from reference TRBV25-1 and TRBJ1-3, reads EADIYQTPRYLVIGTGKKITLECSQTMGHDKMYWYQQDPGMELHLIHYSYGVNSTEKGDLSSESTVSRIRTEHFPLTLESARPSHTSQYLCASISSGNTIYFGEGSWLTVV.

The count of this clone is one. This sequence joins TRBV9 and TRBJ2-5, with 9 bases lining up with TRBD1. From germline, CDR1 is SGDLS and CDR2 YYNGEE. V shed 2 bases, J shed 2 bases, and the junction held 7 bases outside the gene matches. This CDR3 spans 16 amino acids. The CDR3 protein is CASSVGTGTLQETQYF. The CDR3 DNA reads TGTGCCAGCAGCGTTGGGACAGGGACATTACAAGAGACCCAGTACTTC.

This chain joins TRBV7-3 and TRBJ2-3; 12 bases map to TRBD2. V lost 5 bases and J lost 4; bases outside the gene matches: 10. The CDR3 has 17 residues. The germline V gene has CDR1 SGHTA and CDR2 FQGTGA. The CDR3 DNA sequence: TGTGCCAGCAGCCCCGTGGCCGGGACTAGCGGGCCAGATACGCAGTATTTT. It specifies CASSPVAGTSGPDTQYF. Drawing the rest from reference TRBV7-3 and TRBJ2-3, the complete variable domain is GAGVSQTPSNKVTEKGKYVELRCDPISGHTALYWYRQSLGQGPEFLIYFQGTGAADDSGLPNDRFFAVRPEGSVSTLKIQRTERGDSAVYLCASSPVAGTSGPDTQYFGPGTRLTVL.

The count of this clone is one. The rearrangement links TRBV6-5 to TRBJ1-2; the D gene is possibly TRBD1 (6 bases). Looked up from germline, CDR1 is MNHEY and CDR2 is SVGAGI. The germline V and J ends were trimmed by 5 bases and 4 bases, with 17 bases remaining between them. The CDR3 is 15 residues long. CDR3 amino acids: CASSRTDPKIYGYTF. DNA of the CDR3: TGTGCCAGCAGTCGGACAGACCCCAAGATCTATGGCTACACCTTC.

V and J are TRBV27 and TRBJ2-2, with a weak D call TRBD1 (6 bases). Trimming took 3 bases from V and 3 from J, leaving 14 bases between them. CDR3 length equals 16 residues. Germline V gene data show CDR1 as MNHEY and CDR2 as SMNVEV (reference sequence). Written as DNA, the CDR3 is TGTGCCAGCAGTTTGTGGGGCAGGGGATACACCGGGGAGCTGTTTTTT. Its protein product is CASSLWGRGYTGELFF.

The CDR3, as DNA: TGTGCCAGCAGTTGGACGGCGGGGGATGTCGGCTACGAGCAGTACTTC. Its translation: CASSWTAGDVGYEQYF. The genes are TRBV28 and TRBJ2-7; the match to TRBD2 covers 7 bases. Losses at the gene ends were 4 bases for V and 3 bases for J; bases not matched to a gene: 12. This CDR3 region has 16 residues. Germline loops: CDR1 MDHEN, CDR2 SYDVKM.

The V call is TRBV6-5, the J call TRBJ1-5; the D gene is possibly TRBD1 (6 bases). The CDR3 consists of 14 residues. V gave up 5 bases and J gave up 6 bases, with 14 bases separating them. Per the germline V gene, CDR1 is MNHEY and CDR2 is SVGAGI. The CDR3 protein is CASSRTERSQPQHF. CDR3 in DNA: TGTGCCAGCAGTAGGACAGAACGGAGTCAGCCCCAGCATTTT.

This clone was observed once. The rearrangement links TRBV5-1 to TRBJ1-1; the D gene is possibly TRBD1 (6 bases). This CDR3 is 15 amino acids long. Germline-derived CDR1 and CDR2 are SGHRS and YFSETQ. The V end was cut by 4 bases, the J end by 5 bases, with 18 bases between. This CDR3 reads CASSPWLGAGTEAFF. The CDR3 DNA sequence: TGCGCCAGCAGCCCCTGGCTGGGGGCAGGGACTGAAGCTTTCTTT. The variable domain in full, completed from reference TRBV5-1 and TRBJ1-1, reads KAGVTQTPRYLIKTRGQQVTLSCSPISGHRSVSWYQQTPGQGLQFLFEYFSETQRNKGNFPGRFSGRQFSNSRSEMNVSTLELGDSALYLCASSPWLGAGTEAFFGQGTRLTVV.

This chain uses TRBV28 with TRBJ1-3; possibly TRBD1 for D (5 bases). This CDR3 is built from 17 residues. Per the germline V gene, CDR1 is MDHEN and CDR2 is SYDVKM. V was pared by 5 bases and J by 2 bases, with 19 bases between. The CDR3 region is CASSPDLDRRAGNTIYF. The CDR3, as DNA: TGTGCCAGCAGTCCCGACTTAGACAGAAGGGCTGGAAACACCATATATTTT.

The chain recombines TRBV19 with TRBJ1-5; D gene unclear. V lost 0 bases and J 4 bases, leaving 19 bases between the germline ends. The CDR3 consists of 18 residues. Germline assignment: CDR1 LNHDA and CDR2 SQIVND (reference sequence). The CDR3 protein is CASSIDVLVQVLNQPQHF. In nucleotides, the CDR3 is TGTGCCAGTAGTATAGATGTGTTGGTCCAGGTCTTAAATCAGCCCCAGCATTTT. Supplemented by reference TRBV19 and TRBJ1-5, the full variable domain reads DGGITQSPKYLFRKEGQNVTLSCEQNLNHDAMYWYRQDPGQGLRLIYYSQIVNDFQKGDIAEGYSVSREKKESFPLTVTSAQKNPTAFYLCASSIDVLVQVLNQPQHFGDGTRLSIL.

The rearrangement links TRBV29-1 to TRBJ1-2; the D gene is possibly TRBD1 (6 bases). The CDR3 is 12 amino acids. The germline V gene encodes CDR1 SQVTM and CDR2 ANQGSEA. Trimming cost V 4 bases and J 3 bases, with 9 bases left between them. The CDR3, as DNA: TGCAGCGTTGTACCAGGGGACTATGGCTACACCTTC. Protein product: CSVVPGDYGYTF.

This clone was counted once. This chain joins TRBV5-4 and TRBJ2-3, with TRBD2 matching over 10 bases. Trimming removed 2 bases from V and 8 bases from J; junction bases left unmatched: 11. Germline-derived CDR1 and CDR2 are SGHNT and YYREEE (reference sequence). This CDR3 region has 16 residues. The CDR3, as DNA: TGTGCCAGCAGCTTCCAGAAGCGGGAGGGCAGAGGTACGCAGTATTTT. Amino acid sequence: CASSFQKREGRGTQYF.

The chain recombines TRBV4-1 with TRBJ2-7; D call uncertain. The CDR3 has 12 amino acids. Germline CDR1 and CDR2: MGHRA and YSYEKL. The V end was cut by 2 bases, the J end by 1 base, with 3 bases between. The CDR3 loop reads CASSQYSYEQYF. For the CDR3, the DNA is TGCGCCAGCAGCCAATATTCCTACGAGCAGTACTTC.

The rearrangement joins TRBV24-1 to TRBJ2-7; D gene ambiguous. The V gene lost 4 bases and the J gene lost 7 bases, with 13 bases spanning the gap. Germline loops: CDR1 KGHDR, CDR2 SFDVKD. The CDR3 has 13 residues. CDR3 region: CATSDLSSSEQYF. In nucleotides, the CDR3 is TGTGCCACCAGTGACCTGTCGTCGTCGGAGCAGTACTTC.

This chain links TRBV24-1 with TRBJ1-2, with D uncertain. The CDR3 extends over 12 amino acids. Trimming pared 5 bases from V and 5 bases from J, leaving 8 bases between. Germline CDR1 and CDR2: KGHDR and SFDVKD. The CDR3: CATSANSYGYTF. CDR3 bases: TGTGCCACCAGTGCTAATAGTTATGGCTACACCTTC.

The gene calls are TRBV27 and TRBJ1-1; the D gene is possibly TRBD1 (6 bases). The V end was cut by 5 bases, the J end by 6 bases, with 13 bases between. Germline V gene sequence: CDR1 MNHEY, CDR2 SMNVEV (reference sequence). The CDR3 loop spans 13 amino acids. CDR3 region: CASSPYYRAEAFF. CDR3 DNA sequence: TGTGCCAGCAGTCCGTATTACAGGGCTGAAGCTTTCTTT.

The chain is built from TRBV29-1 and TRBJ1-1, with D possibly being TRBD1 (6 bases). This CDR3 comprises 13 residues. Trimming pared 3 bases from V and 0 bases from J, leaving 8 bases between. From germline, CDR1 is SQVTM and CDR2 ANQGSEA. CDR3 loop: CSVDTGMNTEAFF. CDR3 sequence (DNA): TGCAGCGTTGATACAGGGATGAACACTGAAGCTTTCTTT.

This chain links TRBV24-1 with TRBJ1-1, with 8 nucleotides matching TRBD1. The trim removed 4 bases at V and 8 bases at J, leaving 5 bases unmatched. The CDR3 is 13 amino acids. The germline V gene has CDR1 KGHDR and CDR2 SFDVKD. CDR3 in DNA: TGTGCCACCAGTGACCCCGGACAGGGAGAAGCTTTCTTT. Residues: CATSDPGQGEAFF.